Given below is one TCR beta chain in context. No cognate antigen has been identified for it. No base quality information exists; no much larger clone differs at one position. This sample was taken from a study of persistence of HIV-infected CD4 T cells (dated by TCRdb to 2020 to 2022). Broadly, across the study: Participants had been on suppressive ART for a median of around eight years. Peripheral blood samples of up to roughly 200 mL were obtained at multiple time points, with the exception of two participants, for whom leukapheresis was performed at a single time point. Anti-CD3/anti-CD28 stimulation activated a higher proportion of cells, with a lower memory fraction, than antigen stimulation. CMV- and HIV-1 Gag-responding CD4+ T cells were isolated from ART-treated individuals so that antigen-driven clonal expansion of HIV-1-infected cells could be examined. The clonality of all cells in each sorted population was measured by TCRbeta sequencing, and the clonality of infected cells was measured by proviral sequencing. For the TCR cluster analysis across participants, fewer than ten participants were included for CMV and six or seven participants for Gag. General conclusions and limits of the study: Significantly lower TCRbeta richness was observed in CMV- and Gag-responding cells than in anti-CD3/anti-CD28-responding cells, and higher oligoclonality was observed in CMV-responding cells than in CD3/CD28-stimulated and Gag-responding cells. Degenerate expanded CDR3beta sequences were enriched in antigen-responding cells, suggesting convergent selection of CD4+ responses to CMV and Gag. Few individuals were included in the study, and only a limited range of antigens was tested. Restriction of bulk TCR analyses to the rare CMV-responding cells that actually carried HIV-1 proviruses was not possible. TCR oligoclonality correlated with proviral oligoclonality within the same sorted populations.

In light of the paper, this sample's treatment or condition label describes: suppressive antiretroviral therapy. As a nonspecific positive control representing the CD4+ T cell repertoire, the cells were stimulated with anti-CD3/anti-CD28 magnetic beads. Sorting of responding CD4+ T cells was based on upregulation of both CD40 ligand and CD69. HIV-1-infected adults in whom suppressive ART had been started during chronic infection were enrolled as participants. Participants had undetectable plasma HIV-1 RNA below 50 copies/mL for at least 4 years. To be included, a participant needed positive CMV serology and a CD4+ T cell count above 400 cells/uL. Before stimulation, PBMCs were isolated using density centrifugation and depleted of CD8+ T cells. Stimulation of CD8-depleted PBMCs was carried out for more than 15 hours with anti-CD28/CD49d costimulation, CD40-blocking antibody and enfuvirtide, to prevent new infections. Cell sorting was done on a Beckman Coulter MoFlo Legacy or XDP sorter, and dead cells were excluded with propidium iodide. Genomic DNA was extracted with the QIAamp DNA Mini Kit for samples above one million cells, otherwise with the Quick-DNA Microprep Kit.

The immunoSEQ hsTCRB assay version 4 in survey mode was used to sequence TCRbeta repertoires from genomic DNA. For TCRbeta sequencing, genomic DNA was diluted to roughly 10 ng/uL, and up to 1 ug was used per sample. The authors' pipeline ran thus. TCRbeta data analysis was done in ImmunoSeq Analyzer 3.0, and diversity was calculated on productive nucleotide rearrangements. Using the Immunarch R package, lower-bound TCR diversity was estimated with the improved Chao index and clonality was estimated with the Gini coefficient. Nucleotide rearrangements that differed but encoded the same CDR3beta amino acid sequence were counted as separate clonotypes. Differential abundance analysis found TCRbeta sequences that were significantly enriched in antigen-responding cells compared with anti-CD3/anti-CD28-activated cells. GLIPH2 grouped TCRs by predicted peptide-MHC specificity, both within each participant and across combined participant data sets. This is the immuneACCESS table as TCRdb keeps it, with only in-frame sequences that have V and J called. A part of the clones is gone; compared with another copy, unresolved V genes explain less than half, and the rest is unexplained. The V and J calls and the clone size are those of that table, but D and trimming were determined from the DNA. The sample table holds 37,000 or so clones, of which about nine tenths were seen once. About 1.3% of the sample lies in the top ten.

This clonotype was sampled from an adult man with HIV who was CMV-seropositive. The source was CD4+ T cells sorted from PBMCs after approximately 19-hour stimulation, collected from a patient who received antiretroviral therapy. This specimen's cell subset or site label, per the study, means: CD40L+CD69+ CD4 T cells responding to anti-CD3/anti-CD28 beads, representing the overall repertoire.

The nucleotide sequence is given as TGTGCCAGCAGCCATGGGGCCCTGGGGAATGAAAAACTGTTTTTT. The encoded protein is CASSHGALGNEKLFF. This receptor chain uses TRBV14 and TRBJ1-4; 5 matching bases give a weak D call of TRBD1. V loses 3 bases of germline sequence and J loses 5 bases, and the interval between the two ends is 13 bases. The CDR3 sequence holds 15 residues, the cysteine and phenylalanine included. Just the 45-base CDR3 DNA is kept, in frame starting at base 1. The germline V gene specifies SGHDN as CDR1 and FVKESK as CDR2.